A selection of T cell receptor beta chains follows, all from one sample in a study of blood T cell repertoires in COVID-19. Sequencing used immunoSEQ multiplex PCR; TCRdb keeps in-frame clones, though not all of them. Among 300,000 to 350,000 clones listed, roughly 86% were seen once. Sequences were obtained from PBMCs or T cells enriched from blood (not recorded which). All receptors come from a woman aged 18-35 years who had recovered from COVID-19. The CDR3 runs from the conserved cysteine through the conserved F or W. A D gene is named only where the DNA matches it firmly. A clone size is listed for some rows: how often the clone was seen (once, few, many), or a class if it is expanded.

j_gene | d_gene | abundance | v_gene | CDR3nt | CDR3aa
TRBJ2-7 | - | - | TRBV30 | TGTGCCTGGAGTGCGGGGTACGAGCAGTACTTC | CAWSAGYEQYF
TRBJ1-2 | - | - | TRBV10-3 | TGTGCCATCTCCAGACAGGCCAACTATGGCTACACCTTC | CAISRQANYGYTF
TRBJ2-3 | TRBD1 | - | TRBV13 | TGTGCCAGCAGCTTATGGGGACAGAGCACAGATACGCAGTATTTT | CASSLWGQSTDTQYF
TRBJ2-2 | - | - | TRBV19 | TGTGCCAGTACCATAGCCGGGGTAAAGGCCGGGGAGCTGTTTTTT | CASTIAGVKAGELFF
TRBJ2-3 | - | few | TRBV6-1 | TGTGCCAGCAGTGAAGCAACAGGGTCCGGTGGAGATACGCAGTATTTT | CASSEATGSGGDTQYF
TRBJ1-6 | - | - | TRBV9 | TGTGCCAGCAGCGTAGAAGGGGATATTTCACCCCTCCACTTT | CASSVEGDISPLHF
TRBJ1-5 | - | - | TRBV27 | TGTGCCAGCAGCCAAAACTCCTTTGGCAATCAGCCCCAGCATTTT | CASSQNSFGNQPQHF
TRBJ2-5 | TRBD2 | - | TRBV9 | TGTGCCAGCAGCGTAGTAGGACTAGTCCAAGAGACCCAGTACTTC | CASSVVGLVQETQYF
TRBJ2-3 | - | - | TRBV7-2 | TGTGCCAGCAGCCTATCGTACAGGGCTCTCACAGATACGCAGTATTTT | CASSLSYRALTDTQYF
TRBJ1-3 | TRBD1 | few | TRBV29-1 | TGCAGCGTCCAAGGACAGGGTGGAAACACCATATATTTT | CSVQGQGGNTIYF
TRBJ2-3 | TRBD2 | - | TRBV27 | TGTGCCAGCAGTTTACTCCTAGCGGGGGGTCCAGATACGCAGTATTTT | CASSLLLAGGPDTQYF
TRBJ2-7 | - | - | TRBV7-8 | TGTGCCAGCAGCTTCGACAGGATTTCCTACGAGCAGTACTTC | CASSFDRISYEQYF
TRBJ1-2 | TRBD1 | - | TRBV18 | TGTGCCAGCTCACCAGACAGGGGGTTCAATGGCTACACCTTC | CASSPDRGFNGYTF
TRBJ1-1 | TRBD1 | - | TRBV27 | TGTGCCAGCAGTTTTCCCCCGGGACAGGGAGTCACTGAAGCTTTCTTT | CASSFPPGQGVTEAFF
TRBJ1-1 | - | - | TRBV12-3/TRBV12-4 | TGTGCCAGCAGTTTCGACATAGTTAAAGCTTTCTTT | CASSFDIVKAFF
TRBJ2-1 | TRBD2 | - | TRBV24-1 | TGTGCCACGGCGGGAGGGCCGGGCAATGAGCAGTTCTTC | CATAGGPGNEQFF
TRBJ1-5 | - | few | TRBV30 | TGTGCCTGGAGTGCTTCAACAAGCAATCAGCCCCAGCATTTT | CAWSASTSNQPQHF
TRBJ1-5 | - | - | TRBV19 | TGTGCCAGTAGTCAGGGAGGGAAGGTGAATCAGCCCCAGCATTTT | CASSQGGKVNQPQHF
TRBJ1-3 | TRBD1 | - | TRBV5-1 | TGCGCCAGCAGCTTACAGGGGCTGGGCGGAAACACCATATATTTT | CASSLQGLGGNTIYF
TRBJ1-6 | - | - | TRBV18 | TGTGCCAGCTCCATAGTAGGCACAGGTTATAATTCACCCCTCCACTTT | CASSIVGTGYNSPLHF
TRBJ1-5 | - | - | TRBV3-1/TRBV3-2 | TGTGCCAGCAGCCCCCCCCTGGGAGGTCAGCCCCAGCATTTT | CASSPPLGGQPQHF
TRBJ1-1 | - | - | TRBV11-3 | TGTGCCAGCAGCGCCAGGAACACTGAAGCTTTCTTT | CASSARNTEAFF
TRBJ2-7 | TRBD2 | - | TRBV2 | TGTGCCAGCAGTGAGGCTAGCGGGGGTTACGAGCAGTACTTC | CASSEASGGYEQYF
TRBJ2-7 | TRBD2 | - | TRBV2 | TGTGCCAGCAGAGGGAGCGGGGGGGCGCCCGAGCAGTACTTC | CASRGSGGAPEQYF
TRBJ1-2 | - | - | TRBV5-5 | TGTGCCAGCAGCTATAGCGGGCAGGGCCCTTATGGCTACACCTTC | CASSYSGQGPYGYTF
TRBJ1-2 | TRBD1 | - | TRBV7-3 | TGTGCCAGCAGCCAATCTACAGGGGATAACTATGGCTACACCTTC | CASSQSTGDNYGYTF
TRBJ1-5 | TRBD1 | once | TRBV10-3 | TGTGCCATCAGTTCTGACAGGGGAGGTCAGCCCCAGCATTTT | CAISSDRGGQPQHF
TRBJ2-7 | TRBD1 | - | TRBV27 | TGTGCCAGTCAAGGGACAGTCTCTAAAGAGCAGTACTTC | CASQGTVSKEQYF
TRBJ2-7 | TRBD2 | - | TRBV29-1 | TGCAGCGCAGGACTAGCGGGAGGAAACTACGAGCAGTACTTC | CSAGLAGGNYEQYF